This T cell receptor beta chain was sequenced in a study of blood T cell repertoires in COVID-19. Study-wide context: PBMCs, B-cell-depleted T cells, or T cells were the source of the cDNA or gDNA that made up the material.

Seattle participants joined during active infection and were tracked over time. Authors' processing steps: Quantification of nucleated cells was approximated via reference gene primer amplification. Data came from immunoSEQ multiplex PCR; TCRdb stores just in-frame clones and leaves some out. V, J and clone size reflect that table, while D and trimming were determined from the DNA. Of 250,000 to 400,000 clones in the sample, about nine tenths were seen once. The CDR3 contains 16 residues. Germline V lookup: CDR1 SEHNR, CDR2 FQNEAQ (reference sequence). The J segment lost 6 bases and the V segment lost 1 base, leaving 4 bases of the junction unmatched. In its sample, this clone was seen once.

The gene calls are TRBV7-9 and TRBJ2-3; TRBD2 matches at 13 bases. Sequencing input: peripheral blood. This sequence originates from a woman younger than 45 with COVID-19, enrolled during active disease. In DNA form, the CDR3 reads TGTGCCAGCAGCTTAGGGACTAGCGGGAGCGGCGATACGCAGTATTTT. Translation gives CASSLGTSGSGDTQYF.